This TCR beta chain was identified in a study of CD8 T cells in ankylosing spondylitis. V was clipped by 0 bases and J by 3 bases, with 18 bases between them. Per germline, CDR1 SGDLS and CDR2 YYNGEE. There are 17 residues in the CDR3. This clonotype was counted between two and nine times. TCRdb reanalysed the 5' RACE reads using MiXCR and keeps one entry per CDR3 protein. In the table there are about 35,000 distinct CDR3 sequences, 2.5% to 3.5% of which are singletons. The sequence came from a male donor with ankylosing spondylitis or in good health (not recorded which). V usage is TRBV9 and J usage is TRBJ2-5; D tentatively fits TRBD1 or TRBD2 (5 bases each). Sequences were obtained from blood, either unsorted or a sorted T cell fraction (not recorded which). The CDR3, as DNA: TGTGCCAGCAGCGTAGACCCGGTTGGGGGAATAGAAGAGACCCAGTACTTC. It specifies CASSVDPVGGIEETQYF.